This T cell receptor (beta chain) was documented in a study of cytomegalovirus exposure and HLA in healthy donors. The CDR3 consists of 16 residues. Germline V lookup: CDR1 SGHNT, CDR2 YYREEE (reference sequence). V dropped 4 bases and J dropped 4 bases, with 20 bases sitting between them. Study-level results: Most TCR sequences were rare, but some public TCRs occurred in many donors. A subsequent analysis found that TCR clusters from the first cohort also tended to co-occur in the approximately 130 validation repertoires, with approximately 94% of cluster scores above 0. Per published reports, the classifier diagnosed cytomegalovirus status with high specificity and sensitivity.

Of note for this clone: Its antigen is not identified.

This table comes from immunoSEQ multiplex PCR, and its TCRdb copy is limited to in-frame clones, with some not included. The sample carries 140,000 or so clones, about 91% recorded once. This sequence originates from a woman aged 18-29 years in good health and CMV-seropositive. V and J are TRBV5-4 and TRBJ1-2; D is possibly TRBD1 (6 bases). The sample taken for sequencing was PBMCs. The CDR3 protein is CASSEAMTGQRYGYTF. DNA for the CDR3: TGTGCCAGCAGCGAAGCGATGACTGGACAGCGCTATGGCTACACCTTC.